These 19 T cell receptor beta chains originate from one sample sequenced in a study of blood T cell repertoires in COVID-19. Method: immunoSEQ multiplex PCR; TCRdb's copy keeps in-frame clones and lacks some. The sample holds about 74,000 clones, around nine tenths seen once. The sequencing input was peripheral blood. These receptors all come from a man over 45 with acute or convalescent COVID-19.

This clone appeared once. The gene calls are TRBV28 and TRBJ2-5; 8 nucleotides match TRBD2. The CDR3 has 13 residues. V lost 6 bases and J lost 5; bases outside the gene matches: 5. CDR1 and CDR2 from the germline V gene are MDHEN and SYDVKM. CDR3 amino acids: CASRVRGGETQYF. The CDR3 coding sequence is TGTGCCAGCAGGGTTCGGGGGGGGGAGACCCAGTACTTC.

V gene TRBV7-8 combines with J gene TRBJ1-4; 9 bases are a match to TRBD1. CDR3 length equals 16 residues. V lost 4 bases and J lost 7; bases outside the gene matches: 10. Germline CDR1 is SGHVS and CDR2 is FQNEAQ. CDR3 residues: CASSYRQGEGGEKLFF. The CDR3 DNA sequence: TGTGCCAGCAGCTATCGACAGGGGGAAGGAGGTGAAAAACTGTTTTTT.

This chain links TRBV28 with TRBJ2-3, with a weak D call TRBD1 (5 bases). The CDR3 is 13 amino acids. Looked up from germline, CDR1 is MDHEN and CDR2 is SYDVKM. V was trimmed by 5 bases and J by 2 bases, leaving 8 bases between them. CDR3 sequence (DNA): TGTGCCAGCAGTAAGGGGAACACAGATACGCAGTATTTT. Encoded protein: CASSKGNTDTQYF.

The chain has TRBV5-1 and TRBJ2-1; TRBD2 might be the D (5 bases). Deletions cut 0 bases from V and 3 bases from J, with 10 bases between. The CDR3 spans 15 residues. Germline V CDR1 and CDR2: SGHRS, YFSETQ. In DNA, the CDR3 is TGCGCCAGCAGCTTGGTGGCGGGTAGCTACAATGAGCAGTTCTTC. Protein: CASSLVAGSYNEQFF.

This clone appeared a single time. This chain uses TRBV5-5 with TRBJ2-5; unclear D gene. With 4 bases removed from V and 4 bases from J, the gap between germline ends came to 5 bases. The CDR3 spans 11 residues. Germline assignment: CDR1 SGHKS and CDR2 YYEKEE (reference sequence). The CDR3 sequence is CASSPLETQYF. As DNA, the CDR3 is TGTGCCAGCAGCCCTCTAGAGACCCAGTACTTC.

The chain recombines TRBV7-9 with TRBJ2-2; no clear D gene. CDR1 SEHNR and CDR2 FQNEAQ come from the germline V gene (reference sequence). CDR3 size: 11 residues. The V end was cut by 6 bases, the J end by 6 bases, with 5 bases between. As DNA, the CDR3 is TGTGCCAGCAGTATATCCGGGGAGCTGTTTTTT. It yields the protein CASSISGELFF. Filled out from reference TRBV7-9 and TRBJ2-2, the complete variable domain reads DTGVSQNPRHKITKRGQNVTFRCDPISEHNRLYWYRQTLGQGPEFLTYFQNEAQLEKSRLLSDRFSAERPKGSFSTLEIQRTEQGDSAMYLCASSISGELFFGEGSRLTVL.

The CDR3 region is CASRGQGANGNQPQHF. The DNA of the CDR3 is TGTGCCAGCAGAGGACAGGGGGCTAATGGCAATCAGCCCCAGCATTTT. The chain links TRBV28 to TRBJ1-5; 11 bases align to TRBD1. The germline V gene encodes CDR1 MDHEN and CDR2 SYDVKM. CDR3 length: 16 amino acids. The V segment lost 6 bases and the J segment 2 bases; nucleotides outside the gene matches: 6.

This chain connects TRBV4-3 to TRBJ2-5, with 9 bases lining up with TRBD2. The CDR3 spans 18 residues. V shed 1 base, J shed 5 bases, and the junction held 14 bases outside the gene matches. Looked up from germline, CDR1 is LGHNA and CDR2 is YSLEER. The CDR3 spells CASSQGILSGGSGETQYF. As DNA, the CDR3 is TGCGCCAGCAGCCAAGGGATCCTCAGCGGGGGGTCGGGGGAGACCCAGTACTTC.

The rearrangement uses TRBV18 and TRBJ2-1, with 7 bases aligning to TRBD1. Germline V lookup: CDR1 KGHSH, CDR2 LQKENI. Losses at the gene ends were 10 bases for V and 9 bases for J; bases not matched to a gene: 24. There are 17 residues in the CDR3. CDR3 region: CATTGTVGLFSRGEQFF. CDR3 bases: TGTGCCACTACCGGGACAGTAGGGTTATTTTCACGTGGTGAGCAGTTCTTC.

The chain employs TRBV7-3 and TRBJ1-3; D is unresolved. Trimming removed 0 bases at V and 8 bases at J, with 11 bases between. This CDR3 contains 14 residues. Looked up from germline, CDR1 is SGHTA and CDR2 is FQGTGA. The CDR3 loop reads CASSLTSPRDTIYF. In DNA, the CDR3 is TGTGCCAGCAGCTTAACCAGTCCGCGGGACACCATATATTTT.

This clone occurred once. The gene calls are TRBV28 and TRBJ2-1; D ambiguous. V was cut by 1 base and J by 8 bases, with 9 bases left in between. Germline loops: CDR1 MDHEN, CDR2 SYDVKM. The CDR3 sequence is 13 residues long. The DNA of the CDR3 is TGTGCCAGCAGTTTATTCGGTTCCGATGAGCAGTTCTTC. Protein product: CASSLFGSDEQFF. Combining the CDR3 with reference TRBV28 and TRBJ2-1 gives the whole variable domain DVKVTQSSRYLVKRTGEKVFLECVQDMDHENMFWYRQDPGLGLRLIYFSYDVKMKEKGDIPEGYSVSREKKERFSLILESASTNQTSMYLCASSLFGSDEQFFGPGTRLTVL.

The chain recombines TRBV12-2 with TRBJ2-6; TRBD2 was called by the table and not checked on the DNA. TRBV12-2 has pseudogene status. The CDR3 has 18 amino acids. The CDR3 DNA is TGTGCAAGTCGCTTCCCCGGGACTCCCTCGTCCGGGGCCAACGTCCTGACTTTC. Protein product: CASRFPGTPSSGANVLTF.

The chain uses TRBV11-2 and TRBJ2-2, with TRBD1 matching 9 bases. CDR3 size: 17 residues. The V gene end was trimmed by 6 bases and the J gene end by 4 bases; junction bases not matched to a gene: 12. Per the germline V gene, CDR1 is SGHAT and CDR2 is FQNNGV. The CDR3 region has the DNA TGTGCCAGCAGACCCTCCGGGACAGGGAACGGCACCGGGGAGCTGTTTTTT. This sequence encodes CASRPSGTGNGTGELFF.

The chain has TRBV5-1 and TRBJ1-2; no reliable D call. Germline lookup yields CDR1 SGHRS and CDR2 YFSETQ. V shed 0 bases and J shed 5 bases, with 14 bases lying between them. The CDR3 runs 15 residues. CDR3 coding DNA: TGCGCCAGCAGCTTGGCCGAGACCCAGAGGTATGGCTACACCTTC. This codes for CASSLAETQRYGYTF. The full variable domain, its missing parts supplied by reference TRBV5-1 and TRBJ1-2, is KAGVTQTPRYLIKTRGQQVTLSCSPISGHRSVSWYQQTPGQGLQFLFEYFSETQRNKGNFPGRFSGRQFSNSRSEMNVSTLELGDSALYLCASSLAETQRYGYTFGSGTRLTVV.

This sequence joins TRBV28 and TRBJ1-5; D not certain. The CDR3 spans 12 residues. Deletions cut 5 bases from V and 6 bases from J, with 8 bases between. CDR1 MDHEN and CDR2 SYDVKM come from the germline V gene. The CDR3 region is CASSGPLQPQHF. The CDR3 nucleotides are TGTGCCAGCAGTGGGCCTCTTCAGCCCCAGCATTTT.

V and J are TRBV10-3 and TRBJ2-3; 10 positions agree with TRBD1. Germline lookup yields CDR1 ENHRY and CDR2 SYGVKD. V gave up 0 bases and J gave up 8 bases; unmatched junction bases: 5. The CDR3 covers 15 residues. CDR3 residues: CAISESGQGSGTQYF. CDR3 DNA: TGTGCCATCAGTGAGTCGGGACAGGGGAGTGGTACGCAGTATTTT.

The rearrangement joins TRBV29-1 to TRBJ2-1; TRBD2 aligns across 13 bases. CDR3 length: 16 residues. CDR1 and CDR2 from the germline V gene are SQVTM and ANQGSEA. Germline trimming cut 7 bases from V and 6 bases from J; bases unmatched to any gene: 12. The CDR3 loop reads CSARGTSGISGNEQFF. CDR3 nucleotide sequence: TGCAGCGCGAGGGGGACTAGCGGGATTTCCGGCAATGAGCAGTTCTTC.

V is TRBV27 and J is TRBJ1-1, with D possibly TRBD1 on 6 matching bases. With 6 bases removed from V and 1 base from J, the gap between germline ends came to 9 bases. The CDR3 covers 13 residues. CDR1 is MNHEY and CDR2 is SMNVEV in the germline V gene (reference sequence). The CDR3 loop reads CASSGTKNTEAFF. DNA of the CDR3: TGTGCCAGCAGCGGGACAAAGAACACTGAAGCTTTCTTT.

The chain joins TRBV24-1 to TRBJ2-5, with D tentatively TRBD1 (5 bases). The germline gives CDR1 KGHDR, CDR2 SFDVKD. V gave up 3 bases and J gave up 5 bases, with 15 bases separating them. The CDR3 consists of 15 residues. The chain's CDR3 is CATSDAQGIHETQYF. CDR3 nucleotide sequence: TGTGCCACCAGTGATGCCCAGGGTATTCATGAGACCCAGTACTTC.